A single sample gave rise to the 6 T cell receptor beta chains below, sequenced in a study of control samples from healthy donors and cancer patients. The method was immunoSEQ multiplex PCR; TCRdb's version includes in-frame clones alone and lacks a portion of them. The sample has about 35,000 clones, over 85% seen once; the top ten hold 1.7%. Material: PBMCs. These receptors were collected from a man in his forties or fifties with colorectal cancer.

This chain joins TRBV7-3 and TRBJ2-3, with 14 bases lining up with TRBD2. The CDR3 consists of 16 residues. CDR1 is SGHTA, CDR2 FQGTGA, per germline. Trimming cost V 7 bases and J 2 bases; bases outside gene matches: 5. The CDR3 protein is CASNSGLAGATDTQYF. DNA for the CDR3: TGTGCCAGCAACTCGGGACTAGCGGGGGCCACAGATACGCAGTATTTT.

The chain joins TRBV18 to TRBJ1-1; 8 positions match TRBD1. The CDR3 runs to 13 residues. Germline loops: CDR1 KGHSH, CDR2 LQKENI. V shed 4 bases and J 7 bases; nucleotides not matched to a gene: 5. The CDR3 DNA follows: TGTGCCAGCTCACTACAGGGGGGAGTTGAAGCTTTCTTT. This translates into CASSLQGGVEAFF.

V usage is TRBV2 and J usage is TRBJ2-7; D is tentatively TRBD1 or TRBD2 (6 bases each). From germline, CDR1 is SNHLY and CDR2 FYNNEI. The CDR3 runs 10 residues. V shed 8 bases and J shed 10 bases, with 12 bases lying between them. The CDR3 DNA follows: TGTGCCAGCTGGGGGGCCTACCAGTACTTC. It specifies CASWGAYQYF.

This chain uses TRBV15 with TRBJ2-7; D perhaps matches TRBD1 (5 bases). The CDR3 spans 13 residues. The V end lost 3 bases, the J end lost 4 bases, and 10 bases lay between the germline ends. Germline V CDR1 and CDR2: LNHNV, YYDKDF (reference sequence). The CDR3 region has the DNA TGTGCCACCAGCAGGGACACGAATTACGAGCAGTACTTC. It codes for CATSRDTNYEQYF.

V usage is TRBV2 and J usage is TRBJ1-6, with TRBD1 as a possible D gene (5 bases). The ends were cut back, 5 bases at V and 14 bases at J, with 25 bases in the middle. Germline V gene lookup returns CDR1 SNHLY and CDR2 FYNNEI. The CDR3 is 16 residues long. The CDR3 bases are TGTGCCAGCAGTACCCGGACAAGGCCGACTTCGGGGGCCCTCCACTTT. It is translated as CASSTRTRPTSGALHF.

The chain joins TRBV27 to TRBJ1-5; 8 bases align to TRBD1. Germline V gene sequence: CDR1 MNHEY, CDR2 SMNVEV (reference sequence). The CDR3 has 16 residues. J gave up 0 bases and V 1 base, and 2 bases lay outside the gene matches. In nucleotides, the CDR3 is TGTGCCAGCAGTTTATTTGGACAGGGTAGCAATCAGCCCCAGCATTTT. Its translation: CASSLFGQGSNQPQHF.